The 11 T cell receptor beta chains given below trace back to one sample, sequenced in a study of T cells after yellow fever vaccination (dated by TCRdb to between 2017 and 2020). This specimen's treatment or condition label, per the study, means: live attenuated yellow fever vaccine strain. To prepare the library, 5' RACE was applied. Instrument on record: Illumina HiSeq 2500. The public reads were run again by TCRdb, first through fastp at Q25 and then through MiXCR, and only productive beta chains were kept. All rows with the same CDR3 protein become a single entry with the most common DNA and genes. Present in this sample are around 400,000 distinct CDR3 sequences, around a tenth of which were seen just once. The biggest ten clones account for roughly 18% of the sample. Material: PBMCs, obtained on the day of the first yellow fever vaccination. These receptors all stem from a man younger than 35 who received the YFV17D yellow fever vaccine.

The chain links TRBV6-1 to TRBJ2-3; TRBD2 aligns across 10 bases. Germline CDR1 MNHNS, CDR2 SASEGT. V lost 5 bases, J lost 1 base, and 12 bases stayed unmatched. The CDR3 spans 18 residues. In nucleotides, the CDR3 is TGTGCCAGCAGTATCCTAGCGGGGGCGGCCCGTGGCACAGATACGCAGTATTTT. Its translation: CASSILAGAARGTDTQYF.

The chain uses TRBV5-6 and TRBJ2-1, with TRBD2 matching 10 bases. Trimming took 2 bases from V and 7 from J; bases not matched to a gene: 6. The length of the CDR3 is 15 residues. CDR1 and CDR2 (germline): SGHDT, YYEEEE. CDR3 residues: CASSLVAGGQNEQFF. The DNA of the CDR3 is TGTGCCAGCAGCTTAGTAGCGGGGGGCCAGAATGAGCAGTTCTTC.

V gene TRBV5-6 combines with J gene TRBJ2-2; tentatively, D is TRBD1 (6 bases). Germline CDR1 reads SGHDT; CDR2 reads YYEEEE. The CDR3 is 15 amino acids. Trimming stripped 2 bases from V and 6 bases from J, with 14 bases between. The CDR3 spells CASSFIQGYAGELFF. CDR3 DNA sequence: TGTGCCAGCAGCTTTATCCAGGGGTACGCCGGGGAGCTGTTTTTT.

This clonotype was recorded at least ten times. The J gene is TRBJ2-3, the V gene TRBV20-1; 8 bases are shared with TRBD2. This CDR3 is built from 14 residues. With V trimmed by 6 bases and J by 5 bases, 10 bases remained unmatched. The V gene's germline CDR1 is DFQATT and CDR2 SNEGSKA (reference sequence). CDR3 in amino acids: CSAPSSLAGDTQYF. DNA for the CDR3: TGCAGTGCCCCCTCCTCTCTAGCGGGAGATACGCAGTATTTT.

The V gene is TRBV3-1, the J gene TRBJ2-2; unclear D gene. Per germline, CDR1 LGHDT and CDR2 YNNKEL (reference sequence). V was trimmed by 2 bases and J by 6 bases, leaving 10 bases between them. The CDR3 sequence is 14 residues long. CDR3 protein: CASSQIRSAGELFF. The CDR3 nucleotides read TGTGCCAGCAGCCAAATCAGGTCGGCCGGGGAGCTGTTTTTT. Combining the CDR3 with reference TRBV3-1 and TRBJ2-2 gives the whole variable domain DTAVSQTPKYLVTQMGNDKSIKCEQNLGHDTMYWYKQDSKKFLKIMFSYNNKELIINETVPNRFSPKSPDKAHLNLHINSLELGDSAVYFCASSQIRSAGELFFGEGSRLTVL.

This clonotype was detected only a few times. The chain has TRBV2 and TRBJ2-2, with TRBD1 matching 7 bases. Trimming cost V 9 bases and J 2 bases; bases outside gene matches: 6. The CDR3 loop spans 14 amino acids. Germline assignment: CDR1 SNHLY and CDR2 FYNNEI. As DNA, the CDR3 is TGTGCCAGTGTCCGGGACAGAAACACCGGGGAGCTGTTTTTT. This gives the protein CASVRDRNTGELFF.

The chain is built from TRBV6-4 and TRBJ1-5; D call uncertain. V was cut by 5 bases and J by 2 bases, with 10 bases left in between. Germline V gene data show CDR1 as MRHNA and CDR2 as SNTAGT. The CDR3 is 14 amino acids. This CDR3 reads CASSSLRGNQPQHF. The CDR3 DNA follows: TGTGCCAGCAGTTCCCTGAGGGGCAATCAGCCCCAGCATTTT.

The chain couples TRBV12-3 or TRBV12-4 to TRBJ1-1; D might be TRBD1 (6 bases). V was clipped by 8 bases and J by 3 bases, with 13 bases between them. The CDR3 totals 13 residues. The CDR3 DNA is TGTGCCAGCGCTTTAACAGGGCACACTGAAGCTTTCTTT. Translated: CASALTGHTEAFF.

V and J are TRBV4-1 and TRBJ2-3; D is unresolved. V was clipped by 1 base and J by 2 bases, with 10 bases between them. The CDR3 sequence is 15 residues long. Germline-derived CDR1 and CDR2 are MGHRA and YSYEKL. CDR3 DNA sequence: TGCGCCAGCAGCCAAGGTCAGCTTTACACAGATACGCAGTATTTT. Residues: CASSQGQLYTDTQYF.

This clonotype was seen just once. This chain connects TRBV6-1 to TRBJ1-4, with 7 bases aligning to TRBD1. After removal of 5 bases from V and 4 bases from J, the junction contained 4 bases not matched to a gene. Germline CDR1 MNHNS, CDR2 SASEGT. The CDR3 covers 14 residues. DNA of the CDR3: TGTGCCAGCAGTCGGACAGGCAATAATGAAAAACTGTTTTTT. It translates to CASSRTGNNEKLFF.

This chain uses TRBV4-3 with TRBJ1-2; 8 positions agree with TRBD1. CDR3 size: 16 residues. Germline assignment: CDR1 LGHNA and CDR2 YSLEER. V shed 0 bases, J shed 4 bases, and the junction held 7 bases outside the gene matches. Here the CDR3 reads CASSQDRAGGGYGYTF. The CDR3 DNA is TGCGCCAGCAGCCAAGATCGGGCAGGGGGCGGCTATGGCTACACCTTC.